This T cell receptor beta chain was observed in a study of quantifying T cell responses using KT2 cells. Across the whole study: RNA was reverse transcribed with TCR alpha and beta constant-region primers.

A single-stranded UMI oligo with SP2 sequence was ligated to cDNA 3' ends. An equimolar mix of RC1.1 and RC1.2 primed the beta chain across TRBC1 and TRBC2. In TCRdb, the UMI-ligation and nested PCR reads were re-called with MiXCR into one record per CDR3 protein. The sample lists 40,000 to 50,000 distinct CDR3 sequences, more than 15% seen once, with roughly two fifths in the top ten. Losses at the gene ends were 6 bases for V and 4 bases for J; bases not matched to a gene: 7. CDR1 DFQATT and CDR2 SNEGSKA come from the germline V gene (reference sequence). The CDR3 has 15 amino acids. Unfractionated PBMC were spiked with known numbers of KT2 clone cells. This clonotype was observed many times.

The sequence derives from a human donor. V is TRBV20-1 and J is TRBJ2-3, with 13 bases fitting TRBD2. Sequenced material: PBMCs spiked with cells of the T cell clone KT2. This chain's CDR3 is CSAAGLAGPPDTQYF. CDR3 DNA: TGCAGTGCGGCGGGACTAGCGGGACCCCCAGATACGCAGTATTTT.